These 28 T cell receptor beta chains were all obtained from the same sample, sequenced in a study of T cell responses to AZD1222 COVID-19 vaccine. Assay: immunoSEQ multiplex PCR; the TCRdb copy retains only in-frame clones and omits some. The repertoire has some 40,000 clones, around 77% of them found once; the top ten carry about 20%. This material consisted of peripheral blood, taken 28 days after the second dose of the MenACWY control vaccine. Every receptor here comes from an adult who received the MenACWY meningococcal vaccine as a control.

CDR3 loop: CASSLEGTSGQPQHF. Here the CDR3 DNA reads TGTGCCAGCAGCTTAGAAGGGACGTCGGGGCAGCCCCAGCATTTT. The chain employs TRBV7-8 and TRBJ1-5; possible D gene TRBD1, 5 bases. Germline CDR1 and CDR2: SGHVS and FQNEAQ. V shed 1 base and J shed 7 bases, with 14 bases lying between them. The CDR3 totals 15 residues.

This chain joins TRBV6-5 and TRBJ1-6; D is ambiguous. Germline values: CDR1 MNHEY, CDR2 SVGAGI. This CDR3 spans 15 amino acids. Trimming shortened V by 2 bases and J by 7 bases, and 12 bases separated the two germline ends. The CDR3 nucleotides are TGTGCCAGCAGTTACGGACGCCTCCGGAATTCACCCCTCCACTTT. Its protein product is CASSYGRLRNSPLHF.

This clone was counted between two and nine times. The sample contains more than one DNA sequence encoding this CDR3. This chain uses TRBV11-2 with TRBJ1-6; perhaps TRBD1 as D (6 bases). The CDR3 consists of 13 residues. Trimming removed 5 bases at V and 8 bases at J, with 10 bases between. Looked up from germline, CDR1 is SGHAT and CDR2 is FQNNGV. For the CDR3, the DNA is TGTGCCAGCAGCCCGAGGGGGGATTCACCCCTCCACTTT. It translates to CASSPRGDSPLHF.

The gene calls are TRBV12-5 and TRBJ2-2; D not resolved. V was pared by 0 bases and J by 4 bases, with 15 bases between. The CDR3 consists of 17 residues. Germline V gene lookup returns CDR1 LGHNT and CDR2 FRNRAP. In nucleotides, the CDR3 is TGTGCTAGTGGTTTGGTACGTGTCCCCGATAGCACCGGGGAGCTGTTTTTT. It is translated as CASGLVRVPDSTGELFF.

The chain combines TRBV12-5 with TRBJ2-6, with D perhaps given as TRBD1 or TRBD2 (5 bases each). The CDR3 covers 14 residues. The V and J ends lost 6 bases and 5 bases respectively, with 11 bases between them. CDR1 is LGHNT and CDR2 is FRNRAP in the germline V gene. CDR3 DNA: TGTGCTAGTGGATGGGACCGCCGGGCCAACGTCCTGACTTTC. Translating it yields CASGWDRRANVLTF.

This chain uses TRBV27 with TRBJ2-1; 7 bases align to TRBD2. Trimming took 6 bases from V and 6 from J; bases not matched to a gene: 8. This CDR3 is built from 14 residues. Germline CDR1 reads MNHEY; CDR2 reads SMNVEV (reference sequence). The CDR3 reads CASSPRASGNEQFF. The CDR3 DNA follows: TGTGCCAGCAGCCCCAGGGCTAGCGGCAATGAGCAGTTCTTC.

The J gene is TRBJ1-6, the V gene TRBV14; TRBD1 agrees at 9 bases. The CDR3 covers 18 residues. Germline assignment: CDR1 SGHDN and CDR2 FVKESK. V shed 2 bases and J 7 bases; nucleotides not matched to a gene: 12. The CDR3 coding sequence is TGTGCCAGCAGCCAAATCTCGTTCGGGACAGGGATAAATTCACCCCTCCACTTT. Translating it yields CASSQISFGTGINSPLHF.

V usage is TRBV13 and J usage is TRBJ1-3; a weak D match, TRBD1 (5 bases). The CDR3 consists of 14 residues. The germline CDR1 and CDR2 sequences are PRHDT and FYEKMQ (reference sequence). The ends were cut back, 2 bases at V and 2 bases at J, with 7 bases in the middle. In DNA, the CDR3 is TGTGCCAGCAGCTTATGGGGGGCTGGAAACACCATATATTTT. It is translated as CASSLWGAGNTIYF. The whole variable domain, filled in from reference TRBV13 and TRBJ1-3, reads AAGVIQSPRHLIKEKRETATLKCYPIPRHDTVYWYQQGPGQDPQFLISFYEKMQSDKGSIPDRFSAQQFSDYHSELNMSSLELGDSALYFCASSLWGAGNTIYFGEGSWLTVV.

The chain employs TRBV5-1 and TRBJ1-2; D is perhaps TRBD1 (6 bases). This CDR3 has 13 amino acids. Germline V gene sequence: CDR1 SGHRS, CDR2 YFSETQ. The V gene lost 2 bases and the J gene lost 6 bases, with 11 bases spanning the gap. CDR3 in DNA: TGCGCCAGCAGCTTAGGGGGAAGCGATGGCTACACCTTC. Protein sequence: CASSLGGSDGYTF.

The chain employs TRBV7-9 and TRBJ2-6; D may be TRBD1 or TRBD2 (5 bases each). Germline V gene lookup returns CDR1 SEHNR and CDR2 FQNEAQ (reference sequence). CDR3 length: 18 residues. V was pared by 3 bases and J by 0 bases, with 15 bases between. In nucleotides, the CDR3 is TGTGCCAGCAGCTTCGCCGGGACGGCGAACTCTGGGGCCAACGTCCTGACTTTC. Translated, it gives CASSFAGTANSGANVLTF. Based on the CDR3 plus reference TRBV7-9 and TRBJ2-6, the full variable domain is DTGVSQNPRHKITKRGQNVTFRCDPISEHNRLYWYRQTLGQGPEFLTYFQNEAQLEKSRLLSDRFSAERPKGSFSTLEIQRTEQGDSAMYLCASSFAGTANSGANVLTFGAGSRLTVL.

This clone was seen a single time. The rearrangement links TRBV11-1 to TRBJ1-4; no reliable D call. The germline V and J ends were trimmed by 6 bases and 4 bases, with 6 bases remaining between them. Germline loops: CDR1 SGHAT, CDR2 FQDESV (reference sequence). This CDR3 contains 12 residues. For the CDR3, the DNA is TGTGCCAGCAGTGGGAATAATGAAAAACTGTTTTTT. It yields the protein CASSGNNEKLFF.

Written as DNA, the CDR3 is TGTGCCAGCAGCCAAGGGCCGGCACCAGAGACCCAGTACTTC. Protein: CASSQGPAPETQYF. The chain is built from TRBV7-9 and TRBJ2-5; D gene uncertain. From germline, CDR1 is SEHNR and CDR2 FQNEAQ (reference sequence). The V end was cut by 5 bases, the J end by 4 bases, with 14 bases between. This CDR3 spans 14 amino acids.

The gene calls are TRBV10-1 and TRBJ2-2; TRBD1 matches at 8 bases. The CDR3 is 13 residues long. Germline-derived CDR1 and CDR2 are WNHNN and SYGVQD (reference sequence). With V trimmed by 5 bases and J by 6 bases, 2 bases remained unmatched. The DNA of the CDR3 is TGCGCCAGCAGTCCGGACAGGGCCGGGGAGCTGTTTTTT. Its protein product is CASSPDRAGELFF.

V and J are TRBV7-8 and TRBJ2-7; 8 positions agree with TRBD1. Germline assignment: CDR1 SGHVS and CDR2 FQNEAQ. This CDR3 has 15 residues. After removal of 2 bases from V and 2 bases from J, the junction contained 5 bases not matched to a gene. The CDR3 bases are TGTGCCAGCAGCTTAATGGGGACAGGCACCTACGAGCAGTACTTC. Translating it yields CASSLMGTGTYEQYF.

The CDR3 loop is CASSVGLENYPGELFF. CDR3 DNA sequence: TGTGCCAGCAGCGTAGGGTTAGAAAACTACCCGGGGGAGCTGTTTTTT. The rearrangement joins TRBV9 to TRBJ2-2; no clear D gene. CDR1 is SGDLS, CDR2 YYNGEE, per germline. With 0 bases removed from V and 8 bases from J, the gap between germline ends came to 17 bases. The CDR3 spans 16 residues.

V and J are TRBV4-1 and TRBJ1-1; tentative D call: TRBD1 (6 bases). The germline gives CDR1 MGHRA, CDR2 YSYEKL. V was pared by 5 bases and J by 4 bases, with 14 bases between. CDR3 length equals 14 residues. CDR3 residues: CASSYDRWSTEAFF. The CDR3 DNA is TGCGCCAGCAGCTATGACAGGTGGAGCACTGAAGCTTTCTTT.

The CDR3 loop is CASSLASSALDTQYF. The CDR3 bases are TGTGCCAGCAGCTTAGCCTCTAGCGCGTTAGATACGCAGTATTTT. The chain links TRBV7-9 to TRBJ2-3, with D perhaps matching TRBD2 (6 bases). The CDR3 is 15 residues long. V was shortened by 0 bases and J by 5 bases, with 12 bases between the two germline ends. CDR1 SEHNR and CDR2 FQNEAQ come from the germline V gene (reference sequence). The variable domain in full, completed from reference TRBV7-9 and TRBJ2-3, reads DTGVSQNPRHKITKRGQNVTFRCDPISEHNRLYWYRQTLGQGPEFLTYFQNEAQLEKSRLLSDRFSAERPKGSFSTLEIQRTEQGDSAMYLCASSLASSALDTQYFGPGTRLTVL.

The J gene is TRBJ2-2, the V gene TRBV7-2; D remains unclear. The CDR3 consists of 16 residues. Germline values: CDR1 SGHTA, CDR2 FQGNSA. The V gene lost 1 base and the J gene lost 5 bases, with 14 bases spanning the gap. The CDR3 coding sequence is TGTGCCAGCAGCTTAGATGTATCCTCGTTGACCGGGGAGCTGTTTTTT. It is translated as CASSLDVSSLTGELFF.

The chain links TRBV20-1 to TRBJ1-4; D is perhaps TRBD1 (5 bases). This CDR3 has 11 residues. V gave up 5 bases and J gave up 7 bases, with 8 bases separating them. Germline lookup yields CDR1 DFQATT and CDR2 SNEGSKA (reference sequence). In DNA form, the CDR3 reads TGCAGTGCTTGGGACCTTGAAAAACTGTTTTTT. This translates into CSAWDLEKLFF.

V and J are TRBV19 and TRBJ2-5, with D possibly matching TRBD1 (6 bases). The CDR3 runs 12 residues. Germline V CDR1 and CDR2: LNHDA, SQIVND (reference sequence). The ends were cut back, 5 bases at V and 5 bases at J, with 9 bases in the middle. The CDR3 sequence is CASSQGPETQYF. For the CDR3, the DNA is TGTGCCAGTAGTCAGGGGCCTGAGACCCAGTACTTC.

The chain carries TRBV25-1 and TRBJ1-6; D not resolved. V was trimmed by 3 bases and J by 15 bases, leaving 9 bases between them. The CDR3 totals 11 residues. CDR1 is MGHDK and CDR2 is SYGVNS in the germline V gene. This chain's CDR3 is CASSDSFLLHF. The CDR3 DNA is TGTGCCAGCAGTGACAGCTTTCTCCTCCACTTT.

This rearrangement joins TRBV6-5 to TRBJ1-5; TRBD1 matches at 9 bases. V was pared by 5 bases and J by 7 bases, with 6 bases of the junction left unmatched. Per the germline V gene, CDR1 is MNHEY and CDR2 is SVGAGI. The CDR3 is 14 residues long. Here the CDR3 DNA reads TGTGCCAGCAGTACGAGGACAGGGGACCAGCCCCAGCATTTT. Translation: CASSTRTGDQPQHF.

V and J are TRBV5-1 and TRBJ1-1; D is perhaps TRBD1 (5 bases). Germline-derived CDR1 and CDR2 are SGHRS and YFSETQ. The V end lost 0 bases, the J end lost 2 bases, and 11 bases lay between the germline ends. The CDR3 is made up of 15 amino acids. The CDR3 coding sequence is TGCGCCAGCAGCTTGGATACCAGGGTTAACACTGAAGCTTTCTTT. This gives the protein CASSLDTRVNTEAFF.

The chain uses TRBV18 and TRBJ1-2; perhaps TRBD1 as D (6 bases). Deletions cut 6 bases from V and 4 bases from J, with 12 bases between. The CDR3 runs 13 residues. Germline CDR1 is KGHSH and CDR2 is LQKENI. CDR3: CASSNTGFYGYTF. CDR3 DNA sequence: TGTGCCAGCTCTAATACAGGGTTCTATGGCTACACCTTC. Together with reference TRBV18 and TRBJ1-2, the CDR3 gives the full variable domain: NAGVMQNPRHLVRRRGQEARLRCSPMKGHSHVYWYRQLPEEGLKFMVYLQKENIIDESGMPKERFSAEFPKEGPSILRIQQVVRGDSAAYFCASSNTGFYGYTFGSGTRLTVV.

The chain has TRBV28 and TRBJ2-1, with TRBD2 identical over 8 bases. The germline V gene encodes CDR1 MDHEN and CDR2 SYDVKM. The trim removed 2 bases at V and 6 bases at J, leaving 3 bases unmatched. This CDR3 comprises 14 residues. CDR3 loop: CASSLGLAVNEQFF. The CDR3 DNA reads as TGTGCCAGCAGTTTAGGACTAGCAGTCAATGAGCAGTTCTTC.

CDR3 sequence (DNA): TGTGCCAGCTGCGATGTGTTCTCCTACGAGCAGTACTTC. Translation gives CASCDVFSYEQYF. The chain combines TRBV12-3 or TRBV12-4 with TRBJ2-7; D gene unclear. The CDR3 runs to 13 residues. Trimming shortened V by 8 bases and J by 0 bases, and 11 bases separated the two germline ends.

This clone was recorded only once. The chain couples TRBV6-5 to TRBJ1-2; D possibly corresponds to TRBD1 (5 bases). V was trimmed by 0 bases and J by 3 bases, leaving 11 bases between them. CDR1 and CDR2 (germline): MNHEY, SVGAGI. There are 15 residues in the CDR3. The CDR3 coding sequence is TGTGCCAGCAGTTACTCGAGCAGGGCCGACTATGGCTACACCTTC. The encoded protein is CASSYSSRADYGYTF.

The J gene is TRBJ1-6, the V gene TRBV5-1, with TRBD1 matching over 9 bases. The ends lost 4 bases at V and 7 bases at J; junction bases unmatched: 12. CDR1 is SGHRS, CDR2 YFSETQ, per germline. CDR3 length equals 17 residues. This CDR3 reads CASSPTGTGLGNSPLHF. CDR3 DNA: TGCGCCAGCAGCCCCACCGGGACAGGGCTGGGGAATTCACCCCTCCACTTT.